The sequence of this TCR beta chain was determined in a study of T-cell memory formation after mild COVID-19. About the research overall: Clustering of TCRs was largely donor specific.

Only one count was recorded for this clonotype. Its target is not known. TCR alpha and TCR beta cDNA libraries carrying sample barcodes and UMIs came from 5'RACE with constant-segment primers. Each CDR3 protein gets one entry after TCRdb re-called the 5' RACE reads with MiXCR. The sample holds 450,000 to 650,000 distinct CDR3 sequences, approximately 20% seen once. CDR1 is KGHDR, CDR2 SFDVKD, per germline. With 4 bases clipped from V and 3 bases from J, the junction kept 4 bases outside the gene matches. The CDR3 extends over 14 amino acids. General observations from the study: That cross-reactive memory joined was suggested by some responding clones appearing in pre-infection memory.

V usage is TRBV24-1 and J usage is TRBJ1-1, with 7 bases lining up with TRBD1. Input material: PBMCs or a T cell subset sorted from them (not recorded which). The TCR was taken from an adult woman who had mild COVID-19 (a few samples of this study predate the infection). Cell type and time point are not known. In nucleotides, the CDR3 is TGTGCCACCAGTGACCGAGGGACAGACACTGAAGCTTTCTTT. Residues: CATSDRGTDTEAFF.